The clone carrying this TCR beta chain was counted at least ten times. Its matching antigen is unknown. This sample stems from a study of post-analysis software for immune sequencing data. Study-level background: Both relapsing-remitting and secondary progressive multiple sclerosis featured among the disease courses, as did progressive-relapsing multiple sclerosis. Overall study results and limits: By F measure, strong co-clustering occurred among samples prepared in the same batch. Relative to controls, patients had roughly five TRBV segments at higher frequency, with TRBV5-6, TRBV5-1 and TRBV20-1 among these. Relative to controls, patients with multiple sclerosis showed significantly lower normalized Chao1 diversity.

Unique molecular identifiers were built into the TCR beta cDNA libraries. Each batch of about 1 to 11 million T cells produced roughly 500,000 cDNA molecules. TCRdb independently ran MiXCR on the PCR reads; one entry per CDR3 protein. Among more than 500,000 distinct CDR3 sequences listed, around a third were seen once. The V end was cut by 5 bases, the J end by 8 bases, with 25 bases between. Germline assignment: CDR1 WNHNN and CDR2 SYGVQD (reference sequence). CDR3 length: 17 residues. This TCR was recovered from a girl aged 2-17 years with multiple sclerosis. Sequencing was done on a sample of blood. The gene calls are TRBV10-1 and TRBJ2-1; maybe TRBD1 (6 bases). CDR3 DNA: TGCGCCAGCAGTCCCCCGCCGACAGGAAAACGGGACCATGAGCAGTTCTTC. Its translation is CASSPPPTGKRDHEQFF.